The 3 T cell receptor beta chains in this list originate from one sample, sequenced in a study of shared clonotypes between healthy human individuals. Profiled with immunoSEQ multiplex PCR; TCRdb holds only in-frame clones, not every one. The table includes 2 million to 2.5 million clones, roughly 91% detected once. Naive CD8 cells comprised CD45RO-negative, CCR7-positively selected cells, excluding terminally differentiated effector memory CD45RA+ cells. What was sequenced was naive CD8+ T cells from PBMCs. The origin of the receptors is a man aged 18 to 30 in good health. Some clones in this sample may be carry-over from other donors' samples.

The V gene is TRBV5-1, the J gene TRBJ2-1; 10 bases fit TRBD2. The germline V gene has CDR1 SGHRS and CDR2 YFSETQ. Trimming at V came to 1 base and at J to 6 bases, leaving 7 bases not matched to a gene. The CDR3 contains 16 residues. DNA for the CDR3: TGCGCCAGCAGCTTGACAGCGGGAGGGAGACTCAATGAGCAGTTCTTC. Translated: CASSLTAGGRLNEQFF.

This chain joins TRBV9 and TRBJ1-5; 7 bases map to TRBD1. From germline, CDR1 is SGDLS and CDR2 YYNGEE. The ends lost 3 bases at V and 3 bases at J; junction bases unmatched: 6. The CDR3 is made up of 15 amino acids. The CDR3 region is CASSAGTAINQPQHF. CDR3 DNA: TGTGCCAGCAGCGCCGGGACAGCCATCAATCAGCCCCAGCATTTT. Complete variable domain (other parts from reference TRBV9 and TRBJ1-5): DSGVTQTPKHLITATGQRVTLRCSPRSGDLSVYWYQQSLDQGLQFLIQYYNGEERAKGNILERFSAQQFPDLHSELNLSSLELGDSALYFCASSAGTAINQPQHFGDGTRLSIL.

This chain uses TRBV4-1 with TRBJ1-2; D is unresolved. The germline V and J ends were trimmed by 5 bases and 0 bases, with 7 bases remaining between them. The CDR3 spans 13 residues. Germline V gene lookup returns CDR1 MGHRA and CDR2 YSYEKL. The CDR3 region is CASSAGANYGYTF. DNA of the CDR3: TGCGCCAGCAGCGCGGGAGCTAACTATGGCTACACCTTC.